The clone carrying this TCR beta chain was observed many times. This entry is derived from a study of CD8 T cells in ankylosing spondylitis. TCRdb processed the 5' RACE reads anew with MiXCR; each CDR3 protein has one entry. The sample carries 180,000 or so distinct CDR3 sequences, about 9.9% recorded once. Sequences were obtained from blood, either unsorted or a sorted T cell fraction (not recorded which). The sequence was collected from a male donor with ankylosing spondylitis or in good health (not recorded which).

The CDR3 here is CSVERGNEQFF. CDR3 DNA: TGCAGCGTTGAGCGGGGCAATGAGCAGTTCTTC. This sequence joins TRBV29-1 and TRBJ2-1, with D maybe TRBD2 (6 bases). CDR1 is SQVTM, CDR2 ANQGSEA, per germline. The CDR3 has 11 residues. Between the trimmed V and J ends, which lost 3 bases and 6 bases, there was a span of 6 bases.